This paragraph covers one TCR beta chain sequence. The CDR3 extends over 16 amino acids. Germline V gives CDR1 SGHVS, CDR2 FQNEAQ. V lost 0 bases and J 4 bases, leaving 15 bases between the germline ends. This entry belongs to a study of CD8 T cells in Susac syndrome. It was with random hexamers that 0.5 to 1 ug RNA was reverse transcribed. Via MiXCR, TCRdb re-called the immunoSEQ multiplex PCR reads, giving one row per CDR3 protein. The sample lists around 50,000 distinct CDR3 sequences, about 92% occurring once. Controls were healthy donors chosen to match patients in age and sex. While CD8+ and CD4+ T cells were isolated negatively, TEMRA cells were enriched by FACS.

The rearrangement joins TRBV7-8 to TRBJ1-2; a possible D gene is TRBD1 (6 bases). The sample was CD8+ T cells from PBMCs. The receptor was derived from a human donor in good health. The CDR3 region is CASSLAPGASGYGYTF. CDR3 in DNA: TGTGCCAGCAGCTTAGCCCCGGGGGCCTCCGGCTATGGCTACACCTTC.